This TCR beta chain was obtained from a study of cytomegalovirus exposure and HLA in healthy donors. The CDR3 is 14 residues long. Losses at the gene ends were 2 bases for V and 4 bases for J; bases not matched to a gene: 5. Looked up from germline, CDR1 is GTSNPN and CDR2 is SVGIG (reference sequence). Study results and limitations: The later analysis indicated that the majority of CMV-associated TCR beta chains appeared HLA-restricted. Highly shared sequence variants in one cluster were likely a sequencing artifact.

Of note for this clone: Its antigen is currently unknown.

A multiplex PCR was run with 60 Vbeta primers and 13 Jbeta primers. Assay used: immunoSEQ multiplex PCR; TCRdb lists only in-frame clones, some missing. The sample totals 100,000 to 150,000 clones. The chain combines TRBV30 with TRBJ1-2; 9 nucleotides align to TRBD1. Sequenced sample: PBMCs. The origin of this receptor is a man aged 30 to 45 in good health and CMV-seronegative. The CDR3 nucleotides read TGTGCCTGGAGTAGGGGACAGGGACCCTATGGCTACACCTTC. Translation gives CAWSRGQGPYGYTF.